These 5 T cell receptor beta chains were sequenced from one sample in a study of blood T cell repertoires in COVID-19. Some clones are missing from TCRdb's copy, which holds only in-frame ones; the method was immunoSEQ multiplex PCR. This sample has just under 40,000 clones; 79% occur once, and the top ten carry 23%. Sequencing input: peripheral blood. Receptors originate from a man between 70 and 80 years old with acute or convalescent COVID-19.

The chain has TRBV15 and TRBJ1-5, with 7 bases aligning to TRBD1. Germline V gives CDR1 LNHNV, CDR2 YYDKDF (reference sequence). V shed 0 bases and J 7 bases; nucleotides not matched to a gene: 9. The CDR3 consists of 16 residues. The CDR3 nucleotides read TGTGCCACCAGCAGAGATCTTGCGACAGGGCGACAGCCCCAGCATTTT. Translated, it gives CATSRDLATGRQPQHF.

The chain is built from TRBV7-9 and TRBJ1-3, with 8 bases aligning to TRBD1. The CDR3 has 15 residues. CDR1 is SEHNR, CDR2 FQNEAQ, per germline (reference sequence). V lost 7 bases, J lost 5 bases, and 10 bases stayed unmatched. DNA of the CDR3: TGTGCCAGCAATCTGCGGGACAGGAGTCGAAACACCATATATTTT. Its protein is CASNLRDRSRNTIYF.

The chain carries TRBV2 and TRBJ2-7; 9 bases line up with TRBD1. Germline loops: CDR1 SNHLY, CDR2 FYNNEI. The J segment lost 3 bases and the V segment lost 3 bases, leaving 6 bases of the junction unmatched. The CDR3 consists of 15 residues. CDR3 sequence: CASSDPGQGLYEQYF. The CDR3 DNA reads TGTGCCAGCAGTGACCCTGGACAGGGGCTCTACGAGCAGTACTTC.

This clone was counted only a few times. The CDR3 DNA reads as TGTGCCAGCAGTGAAGGGGGCACCTCCTACGAGCAGTACTTC. As protein: CASSEGGTSYEQYF. The rearrangement joins TRBV6-1 to TRBJ2-7; tentative D call: TRBD1 (5 bases). CDR1 MNHNS and CDR2 SASEGT come from the germline V gene. V gave up 1 base and J gave up 0 bases, with 7 bases separating them. The CDR3 covers 14 residues.

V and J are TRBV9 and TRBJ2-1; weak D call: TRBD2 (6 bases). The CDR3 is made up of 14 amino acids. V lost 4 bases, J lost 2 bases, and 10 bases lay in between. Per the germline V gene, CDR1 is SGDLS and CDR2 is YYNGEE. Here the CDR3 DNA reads TGTGCCAGCAGCCCCCCGGGGGCCTACAATGAGCAGTTCTTC. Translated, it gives CASSPPGAYNEQFF. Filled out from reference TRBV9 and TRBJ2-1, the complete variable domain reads DSGVTQTPKHLITATGQRVTLRCSPRSGDLSVYWYQQSLDQGLQFLIQYYNGEERAKGNILERFSAQQFPDLHSELNLSSLELGDSALYFCASSPPGAYNEQFFGPGTRLTVL.